This paragraph reports one TCR beta chain. Its antigen is not identified. The sample comes from a study of CD8+ T cells in alopecia areata. The V and J ends lost 4 bases and 0 bases respectively, with 15 bases between them. Germline CDR1 reads MNHEY; CDR2 reads SMNVEV (reference sequence). This CDR3 spans 16 amino acids. cDNA prepared by RNA extraction and subsequent reverse transcription served as the template for sequencing. TCRdb's table, derived via immunoSEQ multiplex PCR, lists solely in-frame clones and lacks some. Seen here are about 200,000 clones, approximately 53% observed once, and the top ten hold nearly 5%. Study-level findings and limits: Against the mouse data, patients shared TCRs less clearly, possibly for HLA reasons.

Researchers picked out CD4+ and CD8+ T cells from PBMCs by sorting. The sequenced sample consisted of CD8+ T cells sorted from blood. The receptor was isolated from a human donor in good health. This chain joins TRBV27 and TRBJ2-5; tentative D call: TRBD1 (6 bases). The CDR3 region is CASSSSPGQYQETQYF. The CDR3, as DNA: TGTGCCAGCAGTTCTTCCCCCGGACAGTACCAAGAGACCCAGTACTTC.